This T cell receptor beta chain was identified during a study of beta chain features in type 1 diabetes. About the research overall: Examination spanned about 110 million sorted cells from all samples. Overall study findings and caveats: When VDJ junctions were examined, type 1 diabetes patients showed fewer insertions and more deletions. TCRB CDR3s from Type 1 diabetes patients were moderately but significantly shorter in all four CD4+ subsets.

This clone occurred a few times. As yet, its antigen is unknown. Expressed TCRB transcripts were sequenced, since all the RNA that had been isolated was reverse transcribed. Method: immunoSEQ multiplex PCR; TCRdb's copy keeps in-frame clones and lacks some. In the table there are around 140,000 clones, approximately 10% of which are singletons. The V end lost 2 bases, the J end lost 7 bases, and 10 bases lay between the germline ends. The germline gives CDR1 SGHTS, CDR2 YDEGEE. The CDR3 runs to 14 residues. What was sequenced was central memory CD4+ T cells from blood. The rearrangement uses TRBV5-8 and TRBJ1-6; D might be TRBD1 (6 bases). This clonotype was sampled from a man aged 25 to 45 with type 1 diabetes. The CDR3 bases are TGTGCCAGCAGCTTAGGACAGCCAAATTCACCCCTCCACTTT. Its protein product is CASSLGQPNSPLHF.